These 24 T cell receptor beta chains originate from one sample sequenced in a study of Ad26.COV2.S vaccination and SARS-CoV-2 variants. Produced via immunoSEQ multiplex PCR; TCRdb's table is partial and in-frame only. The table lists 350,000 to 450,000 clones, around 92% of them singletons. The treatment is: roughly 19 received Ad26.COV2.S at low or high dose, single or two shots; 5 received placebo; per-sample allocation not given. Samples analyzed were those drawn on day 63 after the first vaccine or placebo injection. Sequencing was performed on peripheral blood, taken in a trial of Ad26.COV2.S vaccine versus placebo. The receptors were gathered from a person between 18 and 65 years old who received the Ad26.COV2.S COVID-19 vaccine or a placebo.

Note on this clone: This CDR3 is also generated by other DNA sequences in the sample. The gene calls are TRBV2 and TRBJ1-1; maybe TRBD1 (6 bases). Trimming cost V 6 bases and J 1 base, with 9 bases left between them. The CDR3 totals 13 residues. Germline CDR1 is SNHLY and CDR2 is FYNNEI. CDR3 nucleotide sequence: TGTGCCAGCAGAGGACAGCGGAACACTGAAGCTTTCTTT. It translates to CASRGQRNTEAFF.

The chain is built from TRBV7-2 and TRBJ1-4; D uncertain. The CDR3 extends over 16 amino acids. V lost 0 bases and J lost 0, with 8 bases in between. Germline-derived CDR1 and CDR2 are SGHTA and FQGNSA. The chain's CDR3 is CASSLARVATNEKLFF. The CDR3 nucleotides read TGTGCCAGCAGCTTAGCGAGGGTAGCAACTAATGAAAAACTGTTTTTT.

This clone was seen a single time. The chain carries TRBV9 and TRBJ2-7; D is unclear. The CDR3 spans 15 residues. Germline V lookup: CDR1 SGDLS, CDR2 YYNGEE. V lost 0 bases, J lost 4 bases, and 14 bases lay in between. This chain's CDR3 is CASSVGNDALYEQYF. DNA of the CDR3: TGTGCCAGCAGCGTAGGCAACGACGCCCTGTACGAGCAGTACTTC.

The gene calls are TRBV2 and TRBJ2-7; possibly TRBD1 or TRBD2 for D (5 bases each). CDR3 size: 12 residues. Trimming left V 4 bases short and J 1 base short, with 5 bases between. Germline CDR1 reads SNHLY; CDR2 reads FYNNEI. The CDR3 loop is CASSGGSYEQYF. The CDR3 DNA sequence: TGTGCCAGCAGTGGGGGGTCCTACGAGCAGTACTTC. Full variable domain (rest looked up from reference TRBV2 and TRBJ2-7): EPEVTQTPSHQVTQMGQEVILRCVPISNHLYFYWYRQILGQKVEFLVSFYNNEISEKSEIFDDQFSVERPDGSNFTLKIRSTKLEDSAMYFCASSGGSYEQYFGPGTRLTVT.

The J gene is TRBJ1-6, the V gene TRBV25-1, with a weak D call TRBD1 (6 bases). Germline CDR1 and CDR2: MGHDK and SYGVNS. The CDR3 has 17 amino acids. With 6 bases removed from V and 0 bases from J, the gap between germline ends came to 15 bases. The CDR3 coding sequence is TGTGCCAGCAGCGATAAGGACAGTAACTCCTATAATTCACCCCTCCACTTT. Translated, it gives CASSDKDSNSYNSPLHF.

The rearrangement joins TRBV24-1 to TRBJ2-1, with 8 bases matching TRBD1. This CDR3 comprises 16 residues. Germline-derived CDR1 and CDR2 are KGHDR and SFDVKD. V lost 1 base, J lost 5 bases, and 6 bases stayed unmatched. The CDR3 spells CATSDLRTGINNEQFF. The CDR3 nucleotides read TGTGCCACCAGTGATTTAAGGACAGGGATTAACAATGAGCAGTTCTTC.

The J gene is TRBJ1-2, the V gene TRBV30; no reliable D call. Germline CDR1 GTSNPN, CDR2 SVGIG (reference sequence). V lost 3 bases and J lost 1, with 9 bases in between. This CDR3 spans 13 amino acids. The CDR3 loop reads CAWRDDGNYGYTF. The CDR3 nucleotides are TGTGCCTGGAGGGACGACGGTAACTATGGCTACACCTTC.

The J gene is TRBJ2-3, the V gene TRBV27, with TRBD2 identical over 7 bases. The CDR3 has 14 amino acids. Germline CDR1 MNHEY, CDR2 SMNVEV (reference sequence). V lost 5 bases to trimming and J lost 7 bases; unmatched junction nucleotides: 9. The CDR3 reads CASSPGLDFNTQYF. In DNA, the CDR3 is TGTGCCAGCAGTCCCGGACTAGATTTCAATACGCAGTATTTT.

The CDR3, as DNA: TGTGCCAGCAGCCTCAACAGGGATGGCAATCAGCCCCAGCATTTT. Protein product: CASSLNRDGNQPQHF. The chain uses TRBV7-2 and TRBJ1-5; maybe TRBD1 (6 bases). Per the germline V gene, CDR1 is SGHTA and CDR2 is FQGNSA. CDR3 length: 15 residues. V was pared by 5 bases and J by 2 bases, with 13 bases between. The full variable domain, completed using reference TRBV7-2 and TRBJ1-5, is GAGVSQSPSNKVTEKGKDVELRCDPISGHTALYWYRQSLGQGLEFLIYFQGNSAPDKSGLPSDRFSAERTGGSVSTLTIQRTQQEDSAVYLCASSLNRDGNQPQHFGDGTRLSIL.

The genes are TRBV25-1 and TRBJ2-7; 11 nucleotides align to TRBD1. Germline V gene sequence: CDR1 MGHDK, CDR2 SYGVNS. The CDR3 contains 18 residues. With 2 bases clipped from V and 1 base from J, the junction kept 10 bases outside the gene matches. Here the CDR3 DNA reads TGTGCCAGCAGTGAAGAGCGCGGACAGGGGGCCTATTCCTACGAGCAGTACTTC. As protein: CASSEERGQGAYSYEQYF.

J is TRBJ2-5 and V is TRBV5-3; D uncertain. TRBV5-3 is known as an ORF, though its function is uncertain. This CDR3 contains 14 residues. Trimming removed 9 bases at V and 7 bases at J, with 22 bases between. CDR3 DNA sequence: TGTGCCAACCCGAGGTCCGAGTCTGGGTGGACCCAGTACTTC. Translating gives CANPRSESGWTQYF.

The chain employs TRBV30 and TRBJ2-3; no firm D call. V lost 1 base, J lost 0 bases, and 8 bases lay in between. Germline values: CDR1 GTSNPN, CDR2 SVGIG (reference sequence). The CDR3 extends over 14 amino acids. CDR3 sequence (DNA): TGTGCCTGGAGTGGTGTTTTCAGCACAGATACGCAGTATTTT. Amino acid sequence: CAWSGVFSTDTQYF.

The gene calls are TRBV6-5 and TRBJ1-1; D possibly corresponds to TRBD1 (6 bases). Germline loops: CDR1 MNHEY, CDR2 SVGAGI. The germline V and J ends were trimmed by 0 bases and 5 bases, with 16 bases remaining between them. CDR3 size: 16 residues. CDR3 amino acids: CASSYSIRGFRTEAFF. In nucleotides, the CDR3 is TGTGCCAGCAGTTACTCGATCAGGGGTTTTAGGACTGAAGCTTTCTTT.

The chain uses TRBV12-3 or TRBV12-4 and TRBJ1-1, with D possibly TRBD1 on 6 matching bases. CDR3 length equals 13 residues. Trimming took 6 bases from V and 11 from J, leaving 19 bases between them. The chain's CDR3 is CASRDTGLGRAFF. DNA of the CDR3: TGTGCCAGCAGGGATACAGGGCTTGGTCGGGCTTTCTTT.

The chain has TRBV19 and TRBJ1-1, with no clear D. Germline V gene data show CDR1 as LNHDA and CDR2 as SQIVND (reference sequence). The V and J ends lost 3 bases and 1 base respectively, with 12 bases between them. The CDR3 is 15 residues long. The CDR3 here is CASSIGQYRNTEAFF. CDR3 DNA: TGTGCCAGTAGTATCGGGCAGTACCGGAACACTGAAGCTTTCTTT.

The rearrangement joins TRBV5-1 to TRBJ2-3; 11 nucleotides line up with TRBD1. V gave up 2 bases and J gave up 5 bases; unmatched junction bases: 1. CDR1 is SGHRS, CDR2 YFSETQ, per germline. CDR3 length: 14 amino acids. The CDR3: CASSFGTGGDTQYF. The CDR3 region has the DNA TGCGCCAGCAGCTTTGGGACAGGGGGAGATACGCAGTATTTT.

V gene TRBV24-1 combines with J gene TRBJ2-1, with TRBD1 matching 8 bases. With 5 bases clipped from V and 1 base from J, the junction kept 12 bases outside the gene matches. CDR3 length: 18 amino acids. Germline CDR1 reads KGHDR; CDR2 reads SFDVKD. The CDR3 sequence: CATSGAKQGEGSYNEQFF. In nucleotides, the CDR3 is TGTGCCACCAGTGGGGCCAAACAGGGGGAAGGGTCCTACAATGAGCAGTTCTTC.

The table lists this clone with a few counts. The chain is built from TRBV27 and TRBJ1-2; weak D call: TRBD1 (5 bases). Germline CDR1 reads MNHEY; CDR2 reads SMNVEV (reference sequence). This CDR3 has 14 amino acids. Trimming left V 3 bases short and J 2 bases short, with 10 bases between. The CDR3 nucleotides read TGTGCCAGCAGTTTGGCAGGGAGGAACTATGGCTACACCTTC. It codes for CASSLAGRNYGYTF.

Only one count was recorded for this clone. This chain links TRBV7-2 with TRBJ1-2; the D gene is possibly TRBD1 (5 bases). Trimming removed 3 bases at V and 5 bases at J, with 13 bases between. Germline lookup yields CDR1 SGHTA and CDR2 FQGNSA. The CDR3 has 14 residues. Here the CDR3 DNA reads TGTGCCAGCAGCTTCCGGCAGGGTCCTTATGGCTACACCTTC. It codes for CASSFRQGPYGYTF.

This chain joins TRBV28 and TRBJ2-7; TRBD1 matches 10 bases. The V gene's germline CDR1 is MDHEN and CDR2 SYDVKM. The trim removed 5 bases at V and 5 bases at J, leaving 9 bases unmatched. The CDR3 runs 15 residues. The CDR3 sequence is CASSPGGTGAHEQYF. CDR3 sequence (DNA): TGTGCCAGCAGTCCCGGGGGGACAGGGGCCCACGAGCAGTACTTC.

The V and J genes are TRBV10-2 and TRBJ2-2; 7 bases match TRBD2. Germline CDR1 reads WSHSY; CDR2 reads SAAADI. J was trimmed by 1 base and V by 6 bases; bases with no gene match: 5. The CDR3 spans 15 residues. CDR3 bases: TGCGCCAGCAGGGCTTCGGGGGGGAACACCGGGGAGCTGTTTTTT. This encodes CASRASGGNTGELFF.

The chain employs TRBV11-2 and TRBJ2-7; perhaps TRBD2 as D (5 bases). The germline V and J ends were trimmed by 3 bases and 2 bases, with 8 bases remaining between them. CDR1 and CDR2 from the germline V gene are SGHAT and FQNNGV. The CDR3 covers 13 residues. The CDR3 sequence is CASSFDYPYEQYF. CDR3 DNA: TGTGCCAGCAGCTTCGACTACCCCTACGAGCAGTACTTC.

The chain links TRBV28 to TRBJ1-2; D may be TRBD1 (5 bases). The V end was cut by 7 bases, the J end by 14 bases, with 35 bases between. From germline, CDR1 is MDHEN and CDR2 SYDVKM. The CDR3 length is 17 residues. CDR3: CASTLRDFLTVPIGETF. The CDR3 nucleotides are TGTGCCAGCACTCTCCGGGACTTTCTGACAGTGCCGATTGGGGAAACCTTC.

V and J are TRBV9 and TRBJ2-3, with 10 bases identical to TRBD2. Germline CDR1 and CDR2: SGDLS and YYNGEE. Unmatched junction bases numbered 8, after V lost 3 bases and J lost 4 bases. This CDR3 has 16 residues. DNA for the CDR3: TGTGCCAGCAGCGCCAAGACTAGCGGGCACGCAGATACGCAGTATTTT. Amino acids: CASSAKTSGHADTQYF.